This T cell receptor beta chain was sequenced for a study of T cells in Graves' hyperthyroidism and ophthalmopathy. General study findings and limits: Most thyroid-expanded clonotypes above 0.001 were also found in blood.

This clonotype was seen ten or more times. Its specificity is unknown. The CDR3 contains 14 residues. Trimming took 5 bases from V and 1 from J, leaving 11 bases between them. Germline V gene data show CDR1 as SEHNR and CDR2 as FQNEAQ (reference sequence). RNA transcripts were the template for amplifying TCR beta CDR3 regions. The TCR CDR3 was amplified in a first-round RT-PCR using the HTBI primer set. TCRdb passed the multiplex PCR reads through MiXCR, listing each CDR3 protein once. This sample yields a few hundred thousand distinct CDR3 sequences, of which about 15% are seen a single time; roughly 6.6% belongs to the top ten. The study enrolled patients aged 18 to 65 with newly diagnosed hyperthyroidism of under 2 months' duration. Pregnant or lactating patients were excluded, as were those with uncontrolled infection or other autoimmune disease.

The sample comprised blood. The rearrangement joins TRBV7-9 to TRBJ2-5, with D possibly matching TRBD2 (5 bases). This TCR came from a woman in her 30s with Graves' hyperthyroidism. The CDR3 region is CASSPTGVQETQYF. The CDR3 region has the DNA TGTGCCAGCAGCCCCACCGGGGTCCAAGAGACCCAGTACTTC.